These 27 T cell receptor beta chains were all obtained from the same sample, sequenced in a study of T cell changes during pregnancy in multiple sclerosis. Method: immunoSEQ multiplex PCR; TCRdb's copy keeps in-frame clones and lacks some. The sample carries about 42,000 clones, about 87% recorded once. The sample consisted of CD4+ T cells from peripheral blood mononuclear cells, taken in the second trimester of pregnancy. These TCRs come from a female donor with multiple sclerosis, enrolled in a pregnancy study.

This CDR3 is CASSPREATHSQETQYF. The CDR3 DNA reads TGTGCCAGCAGCCCTCGTGAAGCTACCCACTCACAAGAGACCCAGTACTTC. J is TRBJ2-5 and V is TRBV5-8; D not resolved. V dropped 4 bases and J dropped 2 bases, with 21 bases sitting between them. Germline assignment: CDR1 SGHTS and CDR2 YDEGEE. The CDR3 covers 17 residues.

The CDR3 protein is CASSQQGDLYEQYF. CDR3 bases: TGTGCCAGCAGCCAACAGGGCGATTTATACGAGCAGTACTTC. The chain has TRBV5-4 and TRBJ2-7; a weak D match, TRBD1 (6 bases). Germline V gene lookup returns CDR1 SGHNT and CDR2 YYREEE (reference sequence). The CDR3 sequence is 14 residues long. V was cut by 4 bases and J by 4 bases, with 15 bases left in between.

J is TRBJ1-5 and V is TRBV2; TRBD1 agrees at 7 bases. Trimming at V came to 3 bases and at J to 6 bases, leaving 5 bases not matched to a gene. The CDR3 extends over 14 amino acids. Germline CDR1 and CDR2: SNHLY and FYNNEI. The CDR3 is CASSDDRDPQPQHF. CDR3 nucleotide sequence: TGTGCCAGCAGTGACGACAGGGACCCTCAGCCCCAGCATTTT. The variable domain in full, completed from reference TRBV2 and TRBJ1-5, reads EPEVTQTPSHQVTQMGQEVILRCVPISNHLYFYWYRQILGQKVEFLVSFYNNEISEKSEIFDDQFSVERPDGSNFTLKIRSTKLEDSAMYFCASSDDRDPQPQHFGDGTRLSIL.

The V call is TRBV7-3, the J call TRBJ2-5; TRBD2 might be the D (5 bases). The germline V gene encodes CDR1 SGHTA and CDR2 FQGTGA. V lost 1 base and J lost 2, with 8 bases in between. The CDR3 totals 14 residues. CDR3: CASSLMGRQETQYF. CDR3 in DNA: TGTGCCAGCAGCTTAATGGGGAGACAAGAGACCCAGTACTTC.

The count of this clone is one. The chain is built from TRBV5-1 and TRBJ1-2, with D tentatively TRBD1 (5 bases). CDR1 and CDR2 from the germline V gene are SGHRS and YFSETQ. The length of the CDR3 is 16 residues. V lost 3 bases and J 8 bases, leaving 23 bases between the germline ends. CDR3 sequence: CASSSESIWGSEGYTF. CDR3 coding DNA: TGCGCCAGCAGCTCTGAATCAATTTGGGGCAGTGAGGGCTACACCTTC.

This chain joins TRBV5-4 and TRBJ1-2; no firm D call. CDR3 length: 12 residues. The germline V gene has CDR1 SGHNT and CDR2 YYREEE (reference sequence). Trimming stripped 0 bases from V and 14 bases from J, with 14 bases between. CDR3 protein: CASSLAAIDTTF. The CDR3 DNA reads as TGTGCCAGCAGCTTGGCTGCTATTGACACGACCTTC.

The chain joins TRBV28 to TRBJ2-7, with D possibly TRBD1 on 5 matching bases. The V gene lost 3 bases and the J gene lost 4 bases, with 7 bases spanning the gap. This CDR3 contains 12 residues. Germline CDR1 reads MDHEN; CDR2 reads SYDVKM. The CDR3 DNA reads as TGTGCCAGCAGTTTGCCAGGGTACGAGCAGTACTTC. As protein: CASSLPGYEQYF. The whole variable domain, filled in from reference TRBV28 and TRBJ2-7, reads DVKVTQSSRYLVKRTGEKVFLECVQDMDHENMFWYRQDPGLGLRLIYFSYDVKMKEKGDIPEGYSVSREKKERFSLILESASTNQTSMYLCASSLPGYEQYFGPGTRLTVT.

J is TRBJ1-2 and V is TRBV25-1; TRBD1 matches 9 bases. In germline, CDR1 is MGHDK, CDR2 SYGVNS. V gave up 5 bases and J gave up 8 bases; unmatched junction bases: 12. The CDR3 totals 15 residues. CDR3 coding DNA: TGTGCCAGCAGTAGGGACAGGGAGGTTTTGTGGGGCTACACCTTC. It is translated as CASSRDREVLWGYTF.

V is TRBV5-6 and J is TRBJ1-3; the match to TRBD1 covers 8 bases. Germline lookup yields CDR1 SGHDT and CDR2 YYEEEE. The CDR3 is made up of 16 amino acids. Unmatched junction bases numbered 2, after V lost 0 bases and J lost 0 bases. In DNA form, the CDR3 reads TGTGCCAGCAGCTTGGGACAGGGGACCTCTGGAAACACCATATATTTT. Amino acids: CASSLGQGTSGNTIYF.

V gene TRBV19 combines with J gene TRBJ2-1; TRBD2 is a possible D gene (5 bases). Per the germline V gene, CDR1 is LNHDA and CDR2 is SQIVND (reference sequence). CDR3 size: 15 residues. Trimming stripped 3 bases from V and 5 bases from J, with 14 bases between. CDR3 in amino acids: CASSIWYASNNEQFF. CDR3 nucleotide sequence: TGTGCCAGTAGTATTTGGTATGCTAGCAACAATGAGCAGTTCTTC.

This chain joins TRBV29-1 and TRBJ2-7, with 14 bases aligning to TRBD2. From germline, CDR1 is SQVTM and CDR2 ANQGSEA. V gave up 4 bases and J gave up 0 bases; unmatched junction bases: 2. The CDR3 consists of 15 residues. The CDR3 DNA sequence: TGCAGCGTTGGACTAGCGGGAGGGAGCTCCTACGAGCAGTACTTC. As protein: CSVGLAGGSSYEQYF.

This clone was found a few times. The chain combines TRBV25-1 with TRBJ2-3; 7 nucleotides line up with TRBD1. The CDR3 runs 16 residues. Germline values: CDR1 MGHDK, CDR2 SYGVNS. V shed 5 bases and J 2 bases; nucleotides not matched to a gene: 10. CDR3 region: CASSLGDSLITDTQYF. Written as DNA, the CDR3 is TGTGCCAGCAGTCTGGGGGACAGCCTAATCACAGATACGCAGTATTTT.

The chain employs TRBV7-2 and TRBJ2-5; possibly TRBD2 for D (5 bases). V shed 5 bases and J shed 0 bases, with 13 bases lying between them. This CDR3 has 15 residues. CDR1 and CDR2 from the germline V gene are SGHTA and FQGNSA. CDR3 in amino acids: CASSPEGGYQETQYF. As DNA, the CDR3 is TGTGCCAGCAGCCCAGAGGGCGGGTACCAAGAGACCCAGTACTTC.

This clone was seen a handful of times. J is TRBJ2-7 and V is TRBV27, with D maybe TRBD1 (6 bases). Germline CDR1 reads MNHEY; CDR2 reads SMNVEV (reference sequence). With 6 bases removed from V and 6 bases from J, the gap between germline ends came to 12 bases. CDR3 length: 12 residues. The CDR3 sequence: CASRTGTSEQYF. The CDR3 nucleotides read TGTGCCAGCAGGACAGGAACTAGCGAGCAGTACTTC.

This clone showed up just once. This chain links TRBV2 with TRBJ2-5, with D perhaps TRBD1 (5 bases). CDR3 length: 13 residues. Trimming cost V 9 bases and J 4 bases, with 15 bases left between them. CDR1 is SNHLY and CDR2 is FYNNEI in the germline V gene. CDR3 residues: CASLGRGRETQYF. In DNA, the CDR3 is TGTGCCAGTCTTGGTAGGGGCCGAGAGACCCAGTACTTC.

This rearrangement joins TRBV28 to TRBJ2-1; 7 bases map to TRBD2. With V trimmed by 4 bases and J by 3 bases, 6 bases remained unmatched. Germline lookup yields CDR1 MDHEN and CDR2 SYDVKM. This CDR3 is built from 15 residues. The CDR3 protein is CASSSPPSGYNEQFF. In DNA form, the CDR3 reads TGTGCCAGCAGTTCCCCTCCTAGCGGCTACAATGAGCAGTTCTTC.

This clone showed up just a few times. J is TRBJ2-1 and V is TRBV19; D unclear. Germline V lookup: CDR1 LNHDA, CDR2 SQIVND (reference sequence). The ends were cut back, 5 bases at V and 0 bases at J, with 11 bases in the middle. CDR3 length: 15 residues. CDR3 sequence: CASSPRRSSYNEQFF. In DNA, the CDR3 is TGTGCCAGTAGTCCACGACGGAGCTCCTACAATGAGCAGTTCTTC.

This rearrangement joins TRBV7-9 to TRBJ1-1, with 10 bases fitting TRBD1. This CDR3 contains 14 residues. Germline V CDR1 and CDR2: SEHNR, FQNEAQ (reference sequence). J gave up 5 bases and V 1 base, and 1 base lay outside the gene matches. CDR3 residues: CASSLGQGATEAFF. CDR3 nucleotides: TGTGCCAGCAGCTTAGGACAGGGGGCAACTGAAGCTTTCTTT.

This chain uses TRBV5-1 with TRBJ2-3, with TRBD1 as a possible D gene (5 bases). This CDR3 comprises 15 residues. The germline V and J ends were trimmed by 0 bases and 0 bases, with 8 bases remaining between them. Per the germline V gene, CDR1 is SGHRS and CDR2 is YFSETQ. Here the CDR3 reads CASSLGTPSTDTQYF. CDR3 DNA: TGCGCCAGCAGCTTGGGGACACCGAGCACAGATACGCAGTATTTT.

The chain is built from TRBV5-1 and TRBJ1-4; TRBD1 is a possible D gene (5 bases). This CDR3 contains 14 residues. CDR1 and CDR2 from the germline V gene are SGHRS and YFSETQ. Deletions cut 0 bases from V and 5 bases from J, with 8 bases between. Here the CDR3 DNA reads TGCGCCAGCAGCTTGGAGACAGTCAATGAAAAACTGTTTTTT. Translated, it gives CASSLETVNEKLFF.

The V and J genes are TRBV11-2 and TRBJ1-2, with D maybe TRBD1 (6 bases). V gave up 6 bases and J gave up 3 bases, with 17 bases separating them. Germline values: CDR1 SGHAT, CDR2 FQNNGV. This CDR3 comprises 15 residues. The CDR3 sequence: CASRHWTRGDYGYTF. The CDR3 DNA follows: TGTGCCAGCAGACATTGGACCAGGGGCGACTATGGCTACACCTTC.

The CDR3 reads CASSFRGLSLGNTIYF. CDR3 in DNA: TGTGCCAGCAGTTTTAGAGGGTTGAGCCTGGGAAACACCATATATTTT. V gene TRBV5-6 combines with J gene TRBJ1-3; no definite D call. CDR1 is SGHDT and CDR2 is YYEEEE in the germline V gene. The CDR3 consists of 16 residues. Trimming pared 5 bases from V and 4 bases from J, leaving 19 bases between.

The chain recombines TRBV6-1 with TRBJ1-5; 7 nucleotides line up with TRBD1. V shed 8 bases and J 5 bases; nucleotides not matched to a gene: 12. The CDR3 loop spans 15 amino acids. Germline values: CDR1 MNHNS, CDR2 SASEGT. The CDR3: CASCHRQGWYQPQHF. CDR3 nucleotides: TGTGCCAGCTGCCACAGACAGGGATGGTATCAGCCCCAGCATTTT.

The chain carries TRBV9 and TRBJ2-4, with D maybe TRBD2 (6 bases). Germline loops: CDR1 SGDLS, CDR2 YYNGEE. Deletions cut 3 bases from V and 0 bases from J, with 10 bases between. This CDR3 is built from 15 residues. This CDR3 reads CASSASGLAKNIQYF. The CDR3 DNA follows: TGTGCCAGCAGCGCCAGCGGGTTAGCCAAAAACATTCAGTACTTC.

The rearrangement links TRBV10-3 to TRBJ1-2, with D perhaps matching TRBD1 (6 bases). Germline lookup yields CDR1 ENHRY and CDR2 SYGVKD. Trimming cost V 7 bases and J 4 bases, with 13 bases left between them. The CDR3 consists of 13 residues. The CDR3 loop is CAIKAGVGYGYTF. The CDR3 DNA reads as TGTGCCATCAAGGCAGGGGTGGGCTATGGCTACACCTTC.

The chain couples TRBV2 to TRBJ1-5, with 8 bases matching TRBD1. The CDR3 consists of 13 residues. Germline values: CDR1 SNHLY, CDR2 FYNNEI. V shed 4 bases, J shed 4 bases, and the junction held 0 bases outside the gene matches. The CDR3 nucleotides are TGTGCCAGCAGTGGGACAGGGAATCAGCCCCAGCATTTT. It translates to CASSGTGNQPQHF.

The chain joins TRBV19 to TRBJ2-7; the D gene is possibly TRBD2 (5 bases). CDR1 is LNHDA, CDR2 SQIVND, per germline (reference sequence). CDR3 length: 14 amino acids. V dropped 7 bases and J dropped 0 bases, with 13 bases sitting between them. CDR3 bases: TGTGCCAGTATGCCGGCGGGTAGCTCCTACGAGCAGTACTTC. Translating it yields CASMPAGSSYEQYF.